Listed below are T cell receptor beta chains from one sample, sequenced in a study of blood T cell repertoires in COVID-19. Data came from immunoSEQ multiplex PCR; TCRdb stores just in-frame clones and leaves some out. The data show roughly 80,000 clones, 82% seen once. The source material was peripheral blood. These receptors were obtained from a human donor in a cohort sampled during active COVID-19. Both conserved end residues are part of each CDR3. Fields, in order: D gene, clone size, V gene, J gene, CDR3 protein, CDR3 DNA. A D gene is named only where the DNA matches it firmly. Only some rows state a clone size, as once, few, many or a class for expanded clones.

TRBD1,few,TRBV28,TRBJ2-7,CASSRQGSYEQYF,TGTGCCAGCAGTCGACAGGGCTCCTACGAGCAGTACTTC
-,-,TRBV10-1,TRBJ1-6,CASSESGDPYNSPLHF,TGCGCCAGCAGTGAGTCGGGAGACCCCTATAATTCACCCCTCCACTTT
TRBD1,few,TRBV5-1,TRBJ2-2,CASSLATGQGAGELFF,TGCGCCAGCAGCTTGGCCACGGGACAGGGGGCCGGGGAGCTGTTTTTT
-,-,TRBV4-1,TRBJ1-3,CASSQEKDFSGNTIYF,TGCGCCAGCAGCCAGGAGAAGGACTTCTCTGGAAACACCATATATTTT
TRBD1,-,TRBV25-1,TRBJ1-2,CASTSEATGDGYTF,TGTGCCAGCACCTCAGAGGCAACAGGGGACGGCTACACCTTC
TRBD2,-,TRBV7-8,TRBJ2-7,CASSASGGPGYEQYF,TGTGCCAGCAGTGCGAGCGGGGGGCCCGGGTACGAGCAGTACTTC
-,few,TRBV15,TRBJ1-5,CATSRDLGGVHSNQPQHF,TGTGCCACCAGCAGAGATCTCGGAGGGGTCCATAGCAATCAGCCCCAGCATTTT
-,-,TRBV2,TRBJ2-5,CASSLEKQETQYF,TGTGCCAGCAGTTTGGAGAAGCAAGAGACCCAGTACTTC
-,-,TRBV11-1,TRBJ2-1,CASSPAGGPGNEQFF,TGTGCCAGCAGCCCGGCGGGTGGGCCCGGGAATGAGCAGTTCTTC
-,-,TRBV7-3,TRBJ1-6,CASSLRGVPNSPLHF,TGTGCCAGCAGCTTAAGGGGAGTCCCCAATTCACCCCTCCACTTT
-,-,TRBV6-4,TRBJ1-6,CASSFTGLGSPLHF,TGTGCCAGCAGTTTTACAGGGTTGGGTTCACCCCTCCACTTT
TRBD1,-,TRBV6-1,TRBJ2-3,CASSESAGGSDTQYF,TGTGCCAGCAGTGAATCGGCAGGGGGCTCAGATACGCAGTATTTT
-,few,TRBV6-4,TRBJ2-7,CAMLGRGSSYEQYF,TGTGCCATGTTGGGAAGGGGAAGCTCCTACGAGCAGTACTTC
TRBD1,-,TRBV15,TRBJ2-7,CATSRARDRGFYEQYF,TGTGCCACCAGCAGGGCCCGGGACAGGGGGTTCTACGAGCAGTACTTC
TRBD1,-,TRBV4-2,TRBJ2-3,CASSQVEPGQGADTQYF,TGTGCCAGCAGCCAAGTGGAGCCGGGACAGGGAGCAGATACGCAGTATTTT
TRBD1,-,TRBV7-2,TRBJ1-1,CASSPGQGGTEAFF,TGTGCCAGCAGCCCGGGACAGGGGGGCACTGAAGCTTTCTTT
-,-,TRBV5-4,TRBJ2-1,CASSLRFVREVNEQFF,TGTGCCAGCAGCTTGCGATTCGTCAGGGAGGTCAATGAGCAGTTCTTC
-,once,TRBV6-4,TRBJ1-3,CASSDEAGETGNTIYF,TGTGCCAGCAGTGACGAGGCAGGGGAGACGGGAAACACCATATATTTT
-,-,TRBV27,TRBJ1-5,CASSLFGYSNQPQHF,TGTGCCAGCAGTTTGTTCGGTTATAGCAATCAGCCCCAGCATTTT
TRBD2,medium-sized,TRBV4-2,TRBJ2-5,CASSPLGPGGQETQYF,TGTGCCAGCAGCCCACTGGGCCCGGGGGGCCAAGAGACCCAGTACTTC
TRBD1,-,TRBV7-9,TRBJ1-2,CASSPQGKNGYTF,TGTGCCAGCAGTCCACAGGGGAAGAATGGCTACACCTTC
-,-,TRBV11-2,TRBJ1-1,CASSLHGEGTEAFF,TGTGCCAGCAGCTTACACGGAGAGGGCACTGAAGCTTTCTTT
-,few,TRBV2,TRBJ1-1,CASRATPNTEAFF,TGTGCCAGCAGGGCGACACCGAACACTGAAGCTTTCTTT
TRBD2,-,TRBV19,TRBJ2-1,CASSSQLAGGHNEQFF,TGTGCCAGTAGTTCGCAACTAGCGGGGGGTCACAATGAGCAGTTCTTC
-,few,TRBV5-4,TRBJ1-6,CASSLAAAGSSYNSPLHF,TGTGCCAGCAGCTTGGCCGCGGCGGGGAGCTCCTATAATTCACCCCTCCACTTT
-,-,TRBV11-2,TRBJ2-1,CASSPRGGPFYNEQFF,TGTGCCAGCAGCCCCCGGGGAGGCCCCTTCTACAATGAGCAGTTCTTC
TRBD1,-,TRBV11-2,TRBJ2-1,CASSLTGGSYNEQFF,TGTGCCAGCAGCTTAACAGGGGGCTCCTACAATGAGCAGTTCTTC
-,-,TRBV12-3/TRBV12-4,TRBJ2-5,CASSPGFQETQYF,TGTGCCAGCAGCCCGGGATTCCAAGAGACCCAGTACTTC
-,-,TRBV19,TRBJ1-6,CASTIDRIGDSPLHF,TGTGCCAGTACCATTGACCGCATCGGGGATTCACCCCTCCACTTT
-,-,TRBV19,TRBJ1-1,CASSRGRRSMNTEAFF,TGTGCCAGTAGTCGCGGGAGGAGATCTATGAACACTGAAGCTTTCTTT
TRBD2,-,TRBV16,TRBJ2-3,CASSPPGTSGRLFTDTQYF,TGTGCCAGCAGCCCCCCCGGGACTAGCGGGCGACTATTCACAGATACGCAGTATTTT
-,-,TRBV5-4,TRBJ2-3,CASSRGGSTDTQYF,TGTGCCAGCAGCCGCGGGGGCAGCACAGATACGCAGTATTTT
TRBD1,-,TRBV18,TRBJ2-1,CASSPADRDYNEQFF,TGTGCCAGCTCACCCGCGGACAGGGACTACAATGAGCAGTTCTTC
-,-,TRBV5-4,TRBJ2-1,CASSLERGISYNEQFF,TGTGCCAGCAGCTTAGAACGGGGGATCTCATACAATGAGCAGTTCTTC
TRBD2,-,TRBV7-6,TRBJ2-5,CASSFKRGALQETQYF,TGTGCCAGCAGCTTTAAGCGGGGGGCCCTTCAAGAGACCCAGTACTTC
-,-,TRBV4-1,TRBJ1-1,CASSQDRTAIQAFF,TGCGCCAGCAGCCAAGATCGAACAGCTATCCAAGCTTTCTTT
TRBD1,-,TRBV6-1,TRBJ1-4,CASSETGGPRLFF,TGTGCCAGCAGTGAAACAGGGGGCCCCCGGCTGTTTTTT
-,-,TRBV12-5,TRBJ2-2,CASGLGVNTGELFF,TGTGCTAGTGGTTTGGGAGTGAACACCGGGGAGCTGTTTTTT